This T cell receptor (beta chain) was captured in a study of CD8+CD57+ T cells in acquired aplastic anemia. On the study more broadly: Yields of DNA that came from sorted CD4+ and CD8+ cells averaged around 3 ug. Healthy donor CD4+ cell samples had a mean of about 11 million reads. Whole-study findings and limits: CD8+ Simpson's diversity showed no significant patient-control difference. Researchers report that some 31 CD8+ CDR3 sequences appeared in both patients and controls.

Genomic DNA acted as the template from which TCR beta VDJ combination and CDR3 sequence profiling were carried out. TCRdb fed the reads into MiXCR, producing one record per CDR3 protein. The repertoire includes about 220,000 distinct CDR3 sequences, about a third of them detected once, and 1% to 1.3% sits in the top ten. Many counts were recorded for this clonotype. Its antigen is currently unknown. Germline V CDR1 and CDR2: MGHDK, SYGVNS. This CDR3 comprises 14 residues. V shed 1 base and J shed 2 bases, with 7 bases lying between them. The clonotype originates from a human donor in good health, serving as a control. Sequencing was carried out using sorted CD4+, CD8+, or CD8+CD57+ T cells (not recorded which) from PBMCs. V usage is TRBV25-1 and J usage is TRBJ2-3, with D unresolved. The CDR3 DNA is TGTGCCAGCAGTGAATGGGCAGACACAGATACGCAGTATTTT. Encoded protein: CASSEWADTDTQYF.